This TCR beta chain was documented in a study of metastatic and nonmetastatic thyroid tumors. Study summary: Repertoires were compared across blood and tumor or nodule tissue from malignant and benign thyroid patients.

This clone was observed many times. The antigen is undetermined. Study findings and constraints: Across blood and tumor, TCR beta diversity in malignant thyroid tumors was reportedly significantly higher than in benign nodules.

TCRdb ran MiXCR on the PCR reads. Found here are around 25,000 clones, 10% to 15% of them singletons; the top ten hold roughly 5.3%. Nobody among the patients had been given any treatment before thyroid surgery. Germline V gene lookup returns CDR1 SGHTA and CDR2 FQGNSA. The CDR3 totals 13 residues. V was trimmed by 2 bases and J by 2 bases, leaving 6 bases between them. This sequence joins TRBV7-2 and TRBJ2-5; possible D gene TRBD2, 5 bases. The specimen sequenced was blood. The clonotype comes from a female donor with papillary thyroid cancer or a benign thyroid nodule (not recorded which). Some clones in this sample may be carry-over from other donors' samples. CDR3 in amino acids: CASSLSGQETQYF. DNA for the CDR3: TGTGCCAGCAGCTTATCGGGGCAAGAGACCCAGTACTTC.